This TCR beta chain was sequenced in a study of T cell changes during pregnancy in multiple sclerosis. Sequencing was performed with immunoSEQ multiplex PCR; in TCRdb, only in-frame clones are kept and a portion is missing. The sample includes more than 35,000 clones, 90% to 95% of them seen just once. Trimming removed 8 bases at V and 3 bases at J, with 7 bases between. The CDR3 contains 11 residues. In germline, CDR1 is SNHLY, CDR2 FYNNEI. Sequenced here: CD4+ T cells from peripheral blood mononuclear cells, sampled in the third trimester of pregnancy. V gene TRBV2 combines with J gene TRBJ2-5; D is uncertain. This TCR came from a female donor in good health, enrolled as a control in a pregnancy study. The CDR3 loop is CASAREETQYF. The CDR3 nucleotides read TGTGCCAGCGCGCGTGAAGAGACCCAGTACTTC.